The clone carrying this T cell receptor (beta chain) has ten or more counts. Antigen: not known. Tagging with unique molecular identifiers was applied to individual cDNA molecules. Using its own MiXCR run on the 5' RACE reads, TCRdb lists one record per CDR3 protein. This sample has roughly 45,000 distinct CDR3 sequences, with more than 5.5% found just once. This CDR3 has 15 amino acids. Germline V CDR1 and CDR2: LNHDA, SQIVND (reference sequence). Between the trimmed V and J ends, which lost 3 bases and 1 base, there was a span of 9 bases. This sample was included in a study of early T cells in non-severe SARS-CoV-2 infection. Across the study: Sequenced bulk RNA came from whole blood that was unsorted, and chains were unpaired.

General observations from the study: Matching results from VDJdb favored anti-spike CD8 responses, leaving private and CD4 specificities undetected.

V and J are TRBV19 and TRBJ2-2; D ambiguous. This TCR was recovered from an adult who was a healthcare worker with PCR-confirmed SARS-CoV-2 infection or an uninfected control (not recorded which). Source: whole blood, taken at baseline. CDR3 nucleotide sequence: TGTGCCAGTAGTATTCGTGCGGAGAACACCGGGGAGCTGTTTTTT. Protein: CASSIRAENTGELFF.